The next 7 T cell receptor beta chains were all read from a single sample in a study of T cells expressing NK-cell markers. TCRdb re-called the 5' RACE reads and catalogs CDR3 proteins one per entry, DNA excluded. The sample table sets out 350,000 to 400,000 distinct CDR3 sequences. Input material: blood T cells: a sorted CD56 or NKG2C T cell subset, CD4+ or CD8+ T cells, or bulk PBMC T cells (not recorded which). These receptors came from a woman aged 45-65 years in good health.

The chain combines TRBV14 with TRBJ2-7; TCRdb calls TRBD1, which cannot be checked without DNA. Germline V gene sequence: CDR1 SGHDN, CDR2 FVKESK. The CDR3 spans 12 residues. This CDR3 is CASSPGGTEQYF.

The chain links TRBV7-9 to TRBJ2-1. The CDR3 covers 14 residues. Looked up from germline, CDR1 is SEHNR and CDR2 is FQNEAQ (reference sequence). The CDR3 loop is CASSFGLIGNEQFF.

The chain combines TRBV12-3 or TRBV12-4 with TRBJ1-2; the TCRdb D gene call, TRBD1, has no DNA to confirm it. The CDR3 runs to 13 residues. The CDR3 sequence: CASSPGGRSGYTF.

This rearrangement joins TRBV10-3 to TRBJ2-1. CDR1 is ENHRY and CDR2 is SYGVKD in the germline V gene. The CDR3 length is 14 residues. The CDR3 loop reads CAISESGYNNEQFF.

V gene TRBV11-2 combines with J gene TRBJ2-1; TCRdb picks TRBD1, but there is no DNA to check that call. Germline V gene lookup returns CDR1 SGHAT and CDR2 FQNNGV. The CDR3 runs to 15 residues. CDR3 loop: CASSFFRGRGNEQFF.

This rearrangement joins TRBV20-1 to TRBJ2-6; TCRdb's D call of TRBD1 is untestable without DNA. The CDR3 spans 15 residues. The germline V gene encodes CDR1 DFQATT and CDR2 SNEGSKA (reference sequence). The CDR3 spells CSARGPGPKANVLTF.

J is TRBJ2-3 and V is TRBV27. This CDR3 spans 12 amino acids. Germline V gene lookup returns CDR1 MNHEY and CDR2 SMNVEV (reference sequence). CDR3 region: CASSWSKDTQYF.